Listed below are T cell receptor beta chains from one sample, sequenced in a study of shared clonotypes between healthy human individuals. Profiled with immunoSEQ multiplex PCR; TCRdb holds only in-frame clones, not every one. In the table there are about 100,000 clones, 68% of which are singletons. Source material: memory CD8+ T cells sorted from blood. These receptors were taken from a woman aged 25-40 years in good health. Both conserved end residues are part of each CDR3.

V	J	CDR3
TRBV28	TRBJ2-3	CASSHLLASNTDTQYF
TRBV11-3	TRBJ2-7	CASSLQAEYEQYF
TRBV4-2	TRBJ2-7	CASSLDGRFYEQYF
TRBV18	TRBJ2-3	CASSPGQYGGTDTQYF
TRBV10-3	TRBJ1-1	CAISPNLIRTEAFF
TRBV29-1	TRBJ2-7	CSVEVRFPYEQYF
TRBV7-9	-	CASSLFPRGGTYEQYF
TRBV10-2	TRBJ1-1	CASSGIADTEAFF
TRBV27	TRBJ1-2	CASSSQGNYGYTF
TRBV7-8	TRBJ2-1	CASSLLLQGGVNEQFF
TRBV29-1	TRBJ2-3	CSVRASGRGPDTQYF
TRBV5-1	TRBJ2-4	CASSKDSENIQYF
TRBV4-2	TRBJ2-2	CASSQVSTGTPGELFF
TRBV2	-	CASLDTYEQYF
TRBV5-1	TRBJ2-1	CASCTSGGYNEQFF
TRBV27	-	CASTPGTGGEQYF
TRBV5-6	TRBJ2-1	CASSKGTGDNEQFF
TRBV6-1	TRBJ1-5	CASRQGSYSNQPQHF
TRBV7-3	TRBJ1-1	CASSLTENTEAFF
TRBV4-1	TRBJ2-7	CASSQLAGGSYEQYF
TRBV5-4	TRBJ2-1	CASSLAGSDEQFF
TRBV11-2	TRBJ2-2	CASSLTSLAPGELFF
TRBV5-6	TRBJ2-3	CASSLGASGRVTDTQYF
TRBV19	TRBJ1-1	CASSIDLKLGGDTEAFF
TRBV6-5	TRBJ1-5	CASSPEYSNQPQHF
TRBV28	TRBJ1-2	CASSFSKYDGYTF
TRBV5-6	TRBJ2-7	CASSTGSDLDEQYF
TRBV7-8	TRBJ1-5	CASSNEGVWSNQPQHF
TRBV7-9	TRBJ2-3	CASSLVQGSHTDTQYF
TRBV5-4	TRBJ2-7	CASSLEGLAGTYEQYF
TRBV18	TRBJ2-5	CASSLIPVLEWTQYF
TRBV29-1	TRBJ1-2	CSVEDGGSKLYGYTF
TRBV7-9	-	CASSIPGSQSYEQYF
TRBV28	TRBJ2-7	CASSPRRRASYEQYF
TRBV7-8	TRBJ2-7	CASSLGGRSNYEQYF
TRBV6-1	TRBJ2-3	CASSEGGLILDDTQYF
TRBV28	TRBJ1-5	CASSLSGASNQPQHF
TRBV15	TRBJ2-2	CATSRDVEGRGELFF
TRBV15	TRBJ1-4	CATSRDRGEGSEKLFF
TRBV10-1	TRBJ2-1	CASSAGLAGTMSSYNEQFF
TRBV2	TRBJ2-5	CASREDRMGETQYF
TRBV28	TRBJ1-5	CASTLTVSVNQPQHF
TRBV4-2	TRBJ2-1	CASSQDRTGPYNEQFF
TRBV19	TRBJ2-1	CASSTQTSGLSYNEQFF
TRBV11-1	TRBJ2-7	CASSSPWPSGSYEQYF
TRBV4-2	TRBJ2-3	CASSHSGGSGRDTQYF
TRBV7-9	TRBJ2-1	CASSREGEQFF
TRBV6-1	TRBJ2-1	CASSANRGYDEQFF
TRBV28	TRBJ2-1	CASSLRLNEQFF
TRBV19	TRBJ2-1	CASSIVGDSLDVGNEQFF
TRBV10-3	TRBJ2-3	CAISIGGFSDTQYF
TRBV5-4	TRBJ2-7	CASSLDLELAGEIPHEQYF
TRBV2	TRBJ2-7	CASSVGGQGAREQYF
TRBV5-1	TRBJ2-7	CASSRTGGYYEQYF
TRBV28	TRBJ2-1	CASSFNEDRARDEQFF